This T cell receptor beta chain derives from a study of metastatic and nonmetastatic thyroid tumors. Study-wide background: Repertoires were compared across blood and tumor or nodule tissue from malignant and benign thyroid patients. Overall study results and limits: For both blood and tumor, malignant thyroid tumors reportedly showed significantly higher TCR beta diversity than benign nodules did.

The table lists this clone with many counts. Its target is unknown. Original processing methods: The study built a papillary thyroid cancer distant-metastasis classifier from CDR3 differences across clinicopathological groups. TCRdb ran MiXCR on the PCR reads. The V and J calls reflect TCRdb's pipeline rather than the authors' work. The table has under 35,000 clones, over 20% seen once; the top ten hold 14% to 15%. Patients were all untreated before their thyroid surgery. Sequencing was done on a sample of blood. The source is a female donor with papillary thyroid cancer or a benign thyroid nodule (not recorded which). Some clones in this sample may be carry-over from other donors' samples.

CDR3 sequence (DNA): TGTGCCAGTAGTCATCCCCGGGAGGGCAGGAAAAGAACGGATTACGGGGAGCTGTTTTTT. It codes for CASSHPREGRKRTDYGELFF. The V call is TRBV19, the J call TRBJ2-2, with 8 bases matching TRBD2. V shed 5 bases and J 7 bases; nucleotides not matched to a gene: 24. The CDR3 has 20 residues. Germline loops: CDR1 LNHDA, CDR2 SQIVND (reference sequence).